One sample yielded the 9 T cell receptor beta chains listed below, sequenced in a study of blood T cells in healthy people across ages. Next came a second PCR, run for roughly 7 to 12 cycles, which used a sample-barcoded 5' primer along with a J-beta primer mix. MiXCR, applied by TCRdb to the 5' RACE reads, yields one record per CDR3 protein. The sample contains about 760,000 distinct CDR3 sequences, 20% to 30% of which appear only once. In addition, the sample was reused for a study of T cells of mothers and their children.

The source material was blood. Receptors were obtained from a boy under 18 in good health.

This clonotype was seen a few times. CDR3 protein: CSARDRGDTVQETQYF. The CDR3 DNA follows: TGCAGTGCTAGAGATCGGGGCGACACTGTCCAAGAGACCCAGTACTTC. J is TRBJ2-7 and V is TRBV20-1; D tentatively reads TRBD1 or TRBD2 (5 bases each). The assigned J gene may be wrong: the sequence end matches TRBJ2-5 better. The CDR3 totals 16 residues. CDR1 and CDR2 (germline): DFQATT, SNEGSKA (reference sequence).

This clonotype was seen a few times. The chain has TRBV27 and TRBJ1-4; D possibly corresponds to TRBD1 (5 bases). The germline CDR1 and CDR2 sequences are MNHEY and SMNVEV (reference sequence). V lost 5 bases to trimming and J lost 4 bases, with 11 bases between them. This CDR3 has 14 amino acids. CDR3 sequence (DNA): TGTGCCAGCAGTCCGCAGGGATTTAATGAAAAACTGTTTTTT. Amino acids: CASSPQGFNEKLFF.

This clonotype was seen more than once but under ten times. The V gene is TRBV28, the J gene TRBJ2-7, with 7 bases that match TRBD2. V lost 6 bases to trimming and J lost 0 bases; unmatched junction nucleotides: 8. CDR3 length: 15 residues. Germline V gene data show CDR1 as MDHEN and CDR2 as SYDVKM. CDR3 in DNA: TGTGCCAGCAGCCCCGGGACTAACCCCTCCTACGAGCAGTACTTC. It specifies CASSPGTNPSYEQYF.

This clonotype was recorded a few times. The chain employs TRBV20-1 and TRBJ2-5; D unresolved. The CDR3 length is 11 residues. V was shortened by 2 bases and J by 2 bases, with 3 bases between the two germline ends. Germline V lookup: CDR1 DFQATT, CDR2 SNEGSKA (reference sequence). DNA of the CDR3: TGCAGTGCTAGAAGACAAGAGACCCAGTACTTC. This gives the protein CSARRQETQYF.

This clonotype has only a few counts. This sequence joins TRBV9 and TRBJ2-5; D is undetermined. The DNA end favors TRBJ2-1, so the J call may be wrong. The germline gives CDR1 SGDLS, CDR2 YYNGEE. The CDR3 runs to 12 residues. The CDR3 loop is CASSVLSNEQFF. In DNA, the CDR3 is TGTGCCAGCAGCGTACTCTCAAATGAGCAGTTCTTC.

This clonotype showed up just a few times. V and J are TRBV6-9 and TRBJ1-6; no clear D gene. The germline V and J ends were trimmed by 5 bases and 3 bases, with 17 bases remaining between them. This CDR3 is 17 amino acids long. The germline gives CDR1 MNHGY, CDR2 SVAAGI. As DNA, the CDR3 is TGTGCCAGCAGTAGCGGACTCCGACCCTACTATAATTCACCCCTCCACTTT. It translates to CASSSGLRPYYNSPLHF.

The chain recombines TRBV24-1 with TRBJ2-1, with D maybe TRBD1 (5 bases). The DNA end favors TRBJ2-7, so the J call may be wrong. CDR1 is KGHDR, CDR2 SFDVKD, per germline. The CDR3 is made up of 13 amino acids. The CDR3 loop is CATSDSTVYEQYF. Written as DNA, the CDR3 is TGTGCCACCAGTGATTCGACAGTGTACGAGCAGTACTTC.

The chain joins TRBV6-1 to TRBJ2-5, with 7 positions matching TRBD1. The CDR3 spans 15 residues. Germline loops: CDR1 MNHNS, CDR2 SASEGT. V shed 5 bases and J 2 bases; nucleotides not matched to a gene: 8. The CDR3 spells CASSPSRGLQETQYF. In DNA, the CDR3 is TGTGCCAGCAGTCCCTCCAGGGGGTTACAAGAGACCCAGTACTTC.

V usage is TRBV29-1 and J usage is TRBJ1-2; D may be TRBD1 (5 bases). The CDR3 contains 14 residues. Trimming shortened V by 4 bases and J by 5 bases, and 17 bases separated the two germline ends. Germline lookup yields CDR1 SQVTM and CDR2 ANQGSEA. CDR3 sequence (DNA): TGCAGCGTTGTAGGGGAGGGGTCCGTATATGGCTACACCTTC. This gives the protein CSVVGEGSVYGYTF.